Sequencing of this T cell receptor (beta chain) was carried out in a study of OX40 agonist ivuxolimab in advanced cancers. Overall study findings and caveats: Some nonresponders also had low normalized T-cell clonal expansion. The average count of expanded clones was higher among CD8+ T cells than among CD4+.

Regarding this clone: Antigen specificity is unknown.

The CDR3 sequence is 17 residues long. Germline V gives CDR1 SGHDT, CDR2 YYEEEE. Trimming pared 4 bases from V and 1 base from J, leaving 18 bases between. Measured with immunoSEQ multiplex PCR; TCRdb has only the in-frame clones, and not every one. The sample consists of 57,000 or so clones, approximately 86% of them appearing once. The sequence came from an adult with an advanced solid tumor such as melanoma, head and neck, liver or kidney cancer. V and J are TRBV5-6 and TRBJ1-3, with D maybe TRBD1 (5 bases). This material consisted of CD4+ or CD8+ T cells sorted from blood, taken in a trial of the OX40 agonist ivuxolimab. Here the CDR3 reads CASSPGPGRKSGNTIYF. DNA for the CDR3: TGTGCCAGCAGCCCAGGGCCGGGGCGGAAATCTGGAAACACCATATATTTT. Complete variable domain (other parts from reference TRBV5-6 and TRBJ1-3): DAGVTQSPTHLIKTRGQQVTLRCSPKSGHDTVSWYQQALGQGPQFIFQYYEEEERQRGNFPDRFSGHQFPNYSSELNVNALLLGDSALYLCASSPGPGRKSGNTIYFGEGSWLTVV.